This TCR beta chain came from a study of T cells in women clearing cervical HPV infection. The overall study: With HLA typing for only a few women, HLA confounding remains possible.

Genomic DNA, averaging about 1,200 ng per sample, yielded TCR beta CDR3 via immunoSEQ. Only in-frame clones appear in the TCRdb table, and some are missing; sequencing was by immunoSEQ multiplex PCR. In all, the sample yields 35,000 to 45,000 clones. On this clone: The sequence runs out 3 residues before the end of the CDR3; the remainder is reconstructed from the germline J gene.

Germline CDR1 is DFQATT and CDR2 is SNEGSKA (reference sequence). The CDR3 is made up of 15 amino acids. The V segment lost 3 bases and the J segment 3 bases; nucleotides outside the gene matches: 7. The rearrangement uses TRBV20-1 and TRBJ2-1; 8 bases are shared with TRBD2. This sequence originates from a woman between 18 and 70 years old with a cervical HPV16 infection that either progressed to CIN3+ or cleared (not recorded which). The source material was blood buffy coat. CDR3 in amino acids: CSASPPAGVYNEQFF. The part of the CDR3 DNA that was read is TGCAGTGCTAGTCCCCCAGCGGGGGTCTACAATGAG.